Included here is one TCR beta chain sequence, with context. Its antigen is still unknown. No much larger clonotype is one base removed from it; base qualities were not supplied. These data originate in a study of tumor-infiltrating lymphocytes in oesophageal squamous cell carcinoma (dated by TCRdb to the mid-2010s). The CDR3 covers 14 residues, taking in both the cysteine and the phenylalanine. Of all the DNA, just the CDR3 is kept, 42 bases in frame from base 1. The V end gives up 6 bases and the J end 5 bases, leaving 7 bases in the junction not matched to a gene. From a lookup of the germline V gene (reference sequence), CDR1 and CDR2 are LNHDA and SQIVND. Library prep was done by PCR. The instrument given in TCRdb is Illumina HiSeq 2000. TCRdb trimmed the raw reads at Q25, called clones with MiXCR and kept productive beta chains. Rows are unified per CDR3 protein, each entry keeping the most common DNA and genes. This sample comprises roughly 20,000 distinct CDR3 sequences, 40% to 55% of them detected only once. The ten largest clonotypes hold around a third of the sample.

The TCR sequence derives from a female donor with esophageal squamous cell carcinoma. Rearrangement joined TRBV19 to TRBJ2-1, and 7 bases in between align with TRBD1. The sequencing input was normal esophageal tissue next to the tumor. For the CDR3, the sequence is CASSRKGADNEQFF. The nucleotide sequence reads TGTGCCAGTAGCAGAAAGGGGGCAGACAATGAGCAGTTCTTC.